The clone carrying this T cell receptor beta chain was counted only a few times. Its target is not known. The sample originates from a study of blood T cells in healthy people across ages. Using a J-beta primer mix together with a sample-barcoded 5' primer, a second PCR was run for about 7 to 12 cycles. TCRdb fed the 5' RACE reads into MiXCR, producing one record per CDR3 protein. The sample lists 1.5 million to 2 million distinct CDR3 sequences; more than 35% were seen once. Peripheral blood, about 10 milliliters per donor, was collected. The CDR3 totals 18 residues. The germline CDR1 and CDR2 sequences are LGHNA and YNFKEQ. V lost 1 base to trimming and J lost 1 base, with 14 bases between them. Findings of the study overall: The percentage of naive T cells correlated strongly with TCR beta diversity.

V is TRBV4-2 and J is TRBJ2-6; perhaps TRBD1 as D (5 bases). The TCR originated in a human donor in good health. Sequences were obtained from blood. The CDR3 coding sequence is TGTGCCAGCAGCCAAGTGCGTCAGGGATCGTCTGGGGCCAACGTCCTGACTTTC. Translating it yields CASSQVRQGSSGANVLTF.